A single T cell receptor beta chain is shown here with its context. The antigen remains unidentified. This sample is part of a study of OX40 agonist ivuxolimab in advanced cancers. Germline trimming cut 3 bases from V and 2 bases from J; bases unmatched to any gene: 7. This CDR3 comprises 16 residues. In germline, CDR1 is MGHDK, CDR2 SYGVNS. Study-level findings and limits: Compared with CD4+, CD8+ T cells on average had more expanded clones.

The protocol was immunoSEQ multiplex PCR, while the TCRdb copy is restricted to in-frame clones and leaves out a portion. The sample includes 15,000 to 20,000 clones, about four fifths seen only once; the top ten take roughly 10%. Blood samples were obtained at baseline, cycle 4 day 1, and cycle 7 day 1. The TCR sequence derives from an adult with an advanced solid tumor such as melanoma, head and neck, liver or kidney cancer. The chain recombines TRBV25-1 with TRBJ2-5, with 9 bases matching TRBD2. Material: CD4+ or CD8+ T cells sorted from blood, obtained in a trial of the OX40 agonist ivuxolimab. This chain's CDR3 is CASSDLAGEGQETQYF. CDR3 in DNA: TGTGCCAGCAGTGACTTAGCGGGAGAGGGACAAGAGACCCAGTACTTC.